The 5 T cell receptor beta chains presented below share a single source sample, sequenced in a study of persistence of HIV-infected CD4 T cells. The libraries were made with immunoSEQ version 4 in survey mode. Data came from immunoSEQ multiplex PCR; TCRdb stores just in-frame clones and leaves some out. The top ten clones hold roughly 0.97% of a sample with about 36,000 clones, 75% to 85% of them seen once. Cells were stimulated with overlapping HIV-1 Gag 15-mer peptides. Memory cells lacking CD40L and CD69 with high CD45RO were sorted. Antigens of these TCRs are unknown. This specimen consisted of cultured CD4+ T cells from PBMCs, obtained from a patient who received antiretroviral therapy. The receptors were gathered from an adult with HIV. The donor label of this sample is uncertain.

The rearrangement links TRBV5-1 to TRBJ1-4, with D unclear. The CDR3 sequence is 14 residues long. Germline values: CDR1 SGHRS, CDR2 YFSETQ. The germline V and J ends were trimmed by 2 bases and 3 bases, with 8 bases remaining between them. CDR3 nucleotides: TGCGCCAGCAGCTTAAGAGGGTCTAATGAAAAACTGTTTTTT. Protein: CASSLRGSNEKLFF.

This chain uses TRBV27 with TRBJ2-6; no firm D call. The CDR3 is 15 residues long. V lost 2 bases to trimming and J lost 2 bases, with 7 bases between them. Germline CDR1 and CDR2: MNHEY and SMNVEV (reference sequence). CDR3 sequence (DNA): TGTGCCAGCAGTTTAGTGGGTACTGGGGCCAACGTCCTGACTTTC. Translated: CASSLVGTGANVLTF. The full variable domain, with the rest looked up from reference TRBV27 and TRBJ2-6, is EAQVTQNPRYLITVTGKKLTVTCSQNMNHEYMSWYRQDPGLGLRQIYYSMNVEVTDKGDVPEGYKVSRKEKRNFPLILESPSPNQTSLYFCASSLVGTGANVLTFGAGSRLTVL.

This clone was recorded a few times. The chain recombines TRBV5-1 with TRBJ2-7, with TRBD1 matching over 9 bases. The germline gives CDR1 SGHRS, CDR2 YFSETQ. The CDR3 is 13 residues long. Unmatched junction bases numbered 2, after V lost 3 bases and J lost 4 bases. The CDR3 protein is CASSWDRDYEQYF. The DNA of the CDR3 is TGCGCCAGCAGCTGGGACAGGGATTACGAGCAGTACTTC.

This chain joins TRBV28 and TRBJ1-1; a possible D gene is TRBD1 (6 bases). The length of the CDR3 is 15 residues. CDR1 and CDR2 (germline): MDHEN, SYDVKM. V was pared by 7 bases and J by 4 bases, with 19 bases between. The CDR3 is CASILGGARGTEAFF. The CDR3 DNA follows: TGTGCCAGCATCCTGGGGGGGGCGAGAGGCACTGAAGCTTTCTTT.

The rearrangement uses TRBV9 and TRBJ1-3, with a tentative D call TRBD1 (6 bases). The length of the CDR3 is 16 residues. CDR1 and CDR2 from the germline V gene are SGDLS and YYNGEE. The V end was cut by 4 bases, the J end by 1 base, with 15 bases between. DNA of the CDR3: TGTGCCAGCAGCTATGCACAGGGTTTTTCTGGAAACACCATATATTTT. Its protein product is CASSYAQGFSGNTIYF. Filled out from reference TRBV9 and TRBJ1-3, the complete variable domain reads DSGVTQTPKHLITATGQRVTLRCSPRSGDLSVYWYQQSLDQGLQFLIQYYNGEERAKGNILERFSAQQFPDLHSELNLSSLELGDSALYFCASSYAQGFSGNTIYFGEGSWLTVV.